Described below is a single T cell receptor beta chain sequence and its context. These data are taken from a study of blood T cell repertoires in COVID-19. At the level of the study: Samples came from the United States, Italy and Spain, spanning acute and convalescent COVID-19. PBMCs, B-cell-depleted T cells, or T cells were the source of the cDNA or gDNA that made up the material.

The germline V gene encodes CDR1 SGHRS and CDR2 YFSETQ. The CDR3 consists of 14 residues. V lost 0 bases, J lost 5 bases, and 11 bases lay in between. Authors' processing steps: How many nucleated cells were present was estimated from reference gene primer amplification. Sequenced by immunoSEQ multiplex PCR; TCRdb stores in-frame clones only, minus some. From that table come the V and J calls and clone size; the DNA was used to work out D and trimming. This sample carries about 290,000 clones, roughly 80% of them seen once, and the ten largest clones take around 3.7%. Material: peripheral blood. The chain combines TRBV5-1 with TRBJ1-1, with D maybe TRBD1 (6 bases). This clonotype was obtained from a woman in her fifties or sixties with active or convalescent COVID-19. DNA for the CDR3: TGCGCCAGCAGCTTGGTAGAGGGGGAGACTGAAGCTTTCTTT. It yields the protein CASSLVEGETEAFF.